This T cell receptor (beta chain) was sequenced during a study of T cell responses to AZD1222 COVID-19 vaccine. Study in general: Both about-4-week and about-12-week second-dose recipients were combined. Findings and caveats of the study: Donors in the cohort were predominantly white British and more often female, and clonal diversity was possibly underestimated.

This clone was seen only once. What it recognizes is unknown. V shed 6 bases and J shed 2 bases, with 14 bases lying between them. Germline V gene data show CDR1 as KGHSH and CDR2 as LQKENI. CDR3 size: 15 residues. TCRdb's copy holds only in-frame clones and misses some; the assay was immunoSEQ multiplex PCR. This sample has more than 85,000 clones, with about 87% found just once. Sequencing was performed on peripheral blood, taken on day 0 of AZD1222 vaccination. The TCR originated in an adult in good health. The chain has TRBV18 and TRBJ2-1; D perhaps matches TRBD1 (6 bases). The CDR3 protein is CASSSAGGPYNEQFF. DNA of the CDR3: TGTGCCAGCTCCTCGGCTGGGGGCCCCTACAATGAGCAGTTCTTC.